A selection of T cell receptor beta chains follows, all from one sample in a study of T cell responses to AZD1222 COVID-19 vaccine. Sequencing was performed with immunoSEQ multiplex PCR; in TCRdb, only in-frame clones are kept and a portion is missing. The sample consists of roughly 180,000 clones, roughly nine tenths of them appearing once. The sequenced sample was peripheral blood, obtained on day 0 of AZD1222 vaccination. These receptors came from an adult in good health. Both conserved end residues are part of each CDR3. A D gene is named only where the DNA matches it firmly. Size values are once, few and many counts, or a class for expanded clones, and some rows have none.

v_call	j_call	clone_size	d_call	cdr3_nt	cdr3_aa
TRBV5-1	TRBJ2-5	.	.	TGCGCCAGCAGCTTCGGATGGGGGGCCGAGGAGACCCAGTACTTC	CASSFGWGAEETQYF
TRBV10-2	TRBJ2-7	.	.	TGCGCCAGCAGTGGAATGACTAGGGAGCAGTACTTC	CASSGMTREQYF
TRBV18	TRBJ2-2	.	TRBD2	TGTGCCAGCTCACCAATTAGTGGACTAGCGGATAACACCGGGGAGCTGTTTTTT	CASSPISGLADNTGELFF
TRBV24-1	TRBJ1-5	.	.	TGTGCCACCAGTGATGTGGTCCTCGCCGGACAGCCCCAGCATTTT	CATSDVVLAGQPQHF
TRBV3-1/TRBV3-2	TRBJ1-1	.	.	TGTGCCAGCAGCCAAGATCCGGAGAAGGGGGCTTTCTTT	CASSQDPEKGAFF
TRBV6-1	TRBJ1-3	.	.	TGTGCCAGCAGTGACAGGGCGAGCGGAAACACCATATATTTT	CASSDRASGNTIYF
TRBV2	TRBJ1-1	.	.	TGTGCCAGGAAGGTGGGTCCTGAAGCTTTCTTT	CARKVGPEAFF
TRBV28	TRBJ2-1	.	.	TGTGCCAGCAGTTTAGTGGCGGCTACACACAATGAGCAGTTCTTC	CASSLVAATHNEQFF
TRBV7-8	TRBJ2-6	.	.	TGTGCCAGCAGCTCCACAGTCGTTGCAGGGACCTCTGGGGCCAACGTCCTGACTTTC	CASSSTVVAGTSGANVLTF
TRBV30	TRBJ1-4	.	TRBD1	TGTGCCGGGGAGACAGGGCTTAATGAAAAACTGTTTTTT	CAGETGLNEKLFF
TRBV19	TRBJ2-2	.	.	TGTGCCAGTAGTATATGGCCAGCGGCCACCGGGGAGCTGTTTTTT	CASSIWPAATGELFF
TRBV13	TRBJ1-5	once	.	TGTGCCAGCAGCTTATGGGGCCAGCCCCAGCATTTT	CASSLWGQPQHF
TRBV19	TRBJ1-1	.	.	TGTGCCAGTAGTCTCCGAGGGTCAGCTGAAGCTTTCTTT	CASSLRGSAEAFF
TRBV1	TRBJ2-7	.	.	TGCACCAGCAGCCGGACTTACGAGCAGTACTTC	CTSSRTYEQYF
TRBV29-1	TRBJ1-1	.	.	TGCAGCGTTGAATTCCCCGAAGGGGGGGCTTTCTTT	CSVEFPEGGAFF
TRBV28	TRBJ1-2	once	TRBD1	TGTGCCAGCAGTCTAGGGGGGACAGGGAGGCAAGATGGCTACACCTTC	CASSLGGTGRQDGYTF
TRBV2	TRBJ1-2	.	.	TGTGCCAGCAGCGAACTCGACAGGCTTAGTAACTATGGCTACACCTTC	CASSELDRLSNYGYTF
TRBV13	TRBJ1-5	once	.	TGTGCCAGCAGCTTAAACGGCCTCAATCAGCCCCAGCATTTT	CASSLNGLNQPQHF
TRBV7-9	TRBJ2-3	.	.	TGTGCCAGCAGCCGAGATTCAGATACGCAGTATTTT	CASSRDSDTQYF
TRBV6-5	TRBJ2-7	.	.	TGTGCCAGCAGTTACGGCCTCTTGACCTACGAGCAGTACTTC	CASSYGLLTYEQYF
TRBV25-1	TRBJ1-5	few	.	TGTGCCAGCACGGGGGCAGGCGGCAATCAGCCCCAGCATTTT	CASTGAGGNQPQHF
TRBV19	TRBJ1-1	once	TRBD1	TGTGCCAGTAGCCTACAGGGGGACGGCACTGAAGCTTTCTTT	CASSLQGDGTEAFF
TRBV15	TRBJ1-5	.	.	TGTGCCACCAGCAGGGTAGATGGTCAGCCCCAGCATTTT	CATSRVDGQPQHF
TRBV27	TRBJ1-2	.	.	TGTGCCAGCAAAGACCGGTCTGACTATGGCTACACCTTC	CASKDRSDYGYTF
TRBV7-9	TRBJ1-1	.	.	TGTGCCAGCAGCTTAAACCAACCGAACACTGAAGCTTTCTTT	CASSLNQPNTEAFF
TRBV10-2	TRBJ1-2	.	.	TGCGCCAGCAGTCCGGGGAACTATGGCTACACCTTC	CASSPGNYGYTF
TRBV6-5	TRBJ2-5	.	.	TGTGCCAGCAGCCCCCAGGCGCACACAGAGACCCAGTACTTC	CASSPQAHTETQYF
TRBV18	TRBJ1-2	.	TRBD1	TGTGCCAGCTCACCGGGACAGCACTATGGCTACACCTTC	CASSPGQHYGYTF
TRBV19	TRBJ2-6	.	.	TGTGCCAGTAGTGCCCCCAGGGGTTCGAGCTCTGGGGCCAACGTCCTGACTTTC	CASSAPRGSSSGANVLTF
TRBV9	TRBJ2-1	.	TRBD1	TGTGCCAGCAGCGAACAGGGGGACTCCTACAATGAGCAGTTCTTC	CASSEQGDSYNEQFF
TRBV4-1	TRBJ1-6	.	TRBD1	TGCGCCAGCAGCCAAGAACGGCTACCGACAGGGGATAATTCACCCCTCCACTTT	CASSQERLPTGDNSPLHF
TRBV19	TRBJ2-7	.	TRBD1	TGTGCCAGTAGTATCGGGACAGGGTCCTACGAGCAGTACTTC	CASSIGTGSYEQYF
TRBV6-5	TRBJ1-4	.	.	TGTGCCAGCACTTCTCTACAAGCAACTAATGAAAAACTGTTTTTT	CASTSLQATNEKLFF
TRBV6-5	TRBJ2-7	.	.	TGTGCCAGCAGTTATGAGGGTGGGCAGTACTTC	CASSYEGGQYF
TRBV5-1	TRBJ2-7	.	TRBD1	TGCGCCAGCAGCTGGGGGCCGGGACAGGGAGGCTACGAGCAGTACTTC	CASSWGPGQGGYEQYF
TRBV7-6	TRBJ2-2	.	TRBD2	TGTGCCAGCACCCAAGCTGCGGGGGGTGGAACCGGGGAGCTGTTTTTT	CASTQAAGGGTGELFF
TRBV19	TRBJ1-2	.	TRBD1	TGTGCCAGTAGTTTCCGGGACAGGGAGTATGGCTACACCTTC	CASSFRDREYGYTF
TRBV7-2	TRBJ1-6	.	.	TGTGCCAGCAGCTTAGGGTCAAGTAATTCACCCCTCCACTTT	CASSLGSSNSPLHF
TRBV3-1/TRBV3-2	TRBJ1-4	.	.	TGTGCCAGCAGCCAGGGGGCCGGTGAAAAACTGTTTTTT	CASSQGAGEKLFF
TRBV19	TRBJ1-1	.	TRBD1	TGTGCCAGTAGTTTGACAGGGCCTCCGATGAACACTGAAGCTTTCTTT	CASSLTGPPMNTEAFF
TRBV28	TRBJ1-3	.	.	TGTGCCAGCATCAGAGGGGACTCTGGAAACACCATATATTTT	CASIRGDSGNTIYF
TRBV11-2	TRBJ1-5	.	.	TGTGCCAGCAGCCAAACAAACCGGGGTATCCCAGGCCATCGGCATTTT	CASSQTNRGIPGHRHF
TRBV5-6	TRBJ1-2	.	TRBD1	TGTGCCAGCAGCTTACCCGCAGGGGGCGGCTACACCTTC	CASSLPAGGGYTF
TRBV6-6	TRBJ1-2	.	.	TGTGCCAGCAGTTACGAAGAACCTGGACAGACATATGGCTACACCTTC	CASSYEEPGQTYGYTF
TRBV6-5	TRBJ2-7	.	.	TGTGCCAGCAGGGGGACGGACTCCTACGAGCAGTACTTC	CASRGTDSYEQYF
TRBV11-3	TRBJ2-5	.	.	TGTGCCAACAGCCCCACTGCAGCTCAAGAGACCCAGTACTTC	CANSPTAAQETQYF
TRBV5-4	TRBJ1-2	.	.	TGTGCCAGCAGCTTGTCCGAGTCAGACTACTATGGCTACACCTTC	CASSLSESDYYGYTF
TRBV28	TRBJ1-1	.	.	TGTGCCAGCAGTCCAGGGGCTGGTACTGAAGCTTTCTTT	CASSPGAGTEAFF
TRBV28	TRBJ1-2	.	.	TGTGCCAGCAGTTCCCTTTTAGGCTACACCTTC	CASSSLLGYTF